The rows below give T cell receptor beta chains drawn from one sample of a study of shared clonotypes between healthy human individuals. Sequenced by immunoSEQ multiplex PCR; TCRdb stores in-frame clones only, minus some. The data hold hundreds of thousands of clones, with approximately 74% observed a single time. Sample: memory CD4+ T cells sorted from blood. Receptors originate from a woman in her twenties or thirties in good health. Both conserved end residues are part of each CDR3. The D gene is left open where the match is weak. Where a row states a size, it is once, few, many or the class of an expanded clone; other rows omit it.

J gene,V gene,D gene,clone size,CDR3 protein,CDR3 DNA
TRBJ1-5,TRBV5-6,.,.,CASSLYRVNQPQHF,TGTGCCAGCAGCTTATACAGGGTCAATCAGCCCCAGCATTTT
TRBJ1-4,TRBV28,.,.,CATTPGQRPEKLFF,TGTGCCACCACCCCGGGGCAAAGGCCTGAAAAACTGTTTTTT
TRBJ2-2,TRBV29-1,TRBD2,many,CSVRTSGSTNTGELFF,TGCAGCGTTCGCACTAGCGGGTCCACGAACACCGGGGAGCTGTTTTTT
TRBJ1-2,TRBV19,.,.,CASSLVGLYGYTF,TGTGCCAGTAGTTTAGTAGGGCTCTATGGCTACACCTTC
TRBJ2-7,TRBV10-1,TRBD2,.,CASSEHRDYTTKQYF,TGCGCCAGCAGCGAACACCGGGACTATACGACGAAGCAGTACTTC
TRBJ2-2,TRBV2,.,once,CASRQTVADHELFF,TGTGCCAGCAGGCAAACGGTGGCAGACCATGAGCTGTTTTTT
TRBJ2-7,TRBV28,.,.,CASAYLYEQYF,TGTGCCAGCGCGTACCTATACGAGCAGTACTTC
TRBJ2-3,TRBV28,.,.,CASRPGGADTQYF,TGTGCCAGCAGGCCGGGGGGCGCAGATACGCAGTATTTT
TRBJ2-1,TRBV10-3,TRBD2,.,CAISESPVAGLYNEQFF,TGTGCCATCAGTGAGTCCCCCGTAGCGGGCCTCTACAATGAGCAGTTCTTC
TRBJ2-7,TRBV28,.,.,CASRADSRIGQYF,TGTGCCAGCAGGGCCGACAGCAGAATCGGACAGTACTTC
TRBJ1-5,TRBV11-2,.,many,CASSLEGQPQHF,TGTGCCAGCAGCTTAGAGGGTCAGCCCCAGCATTTT
TRBJ2-5,TRBV11-2,.,.,CASSPLGSGSPQETQYF,TGTGCCAGCAGCCCCCTAGGGTCCGGGAGCCCCCAAGAGACCCAGTACTTC
TRBJ2-3,TRBV5-1,TRBD2,.,CASAVTSGTDTQYF,TGCGCCAGCGCGGTCACTAGCGGGACGGATACGCAGTATTTT
TRBJ2-3,TRBV25-1,TRBD1,.,CASNDRDDTQYF,TGTGCCAGCAATGACAGGGATGATACGCAGTATTTT
TRBJ2-1,TRBV19,TRBD2,.,CASSIVTSGRRNEQFF,TGTGCCAGTAGTATAGTGACTAGCGGGAGAAGGAATGAGCAGTTCTTC
TRBJ1-4,TRBV28,TRBD1,.,CASRRQGAKATNEKLFF,TGTGCCAGTCGGAGACAGGGGGCAAAGGCAACTAATGAAAAACTGTTTTTT
TRBJ2-1,TRBV20-1,.,.,CSARPGEQFF,TGCAGTGCTAGGCCAGGTGAGCAGTTCTTC
TRBJ1-3,TRBV7-2,.,.,CASSPDTASGNTIYF,TGTGCCAGCAGCCCTGATACAGCGTCTGGAAACACCATATATTTT
TRBJ2-7,TRBV27,TRBD2,.,CASSLTSRIVEQYF,TGTGCCAGCAGTTTGACTAGCCGGATAGTCGAGCAGTACTTC
TRBJ2-5,TRBV5-8,.,.,CASSSRVGIQETQYF,TGTGCCAGCAGCTCCCGGGTGGGGATCCAAGAGACCCAGTACTTC
TRBJ2-1,TRBV5-4,.,.,CASSLGTNEQFF,TGTGCCAGCAGCTTGGGTACCAATGAGCAGTTCTTC
TRBJ2-1,TRBV19,.,.,CASSPPGISYNEQFF,TGTGCCAGTAGTCCTCCGGGAATCTCCTACAATGAGCAGTTCTTC
TRBJ1-5,TRBV2,TRBD1,.,CASSSPGGASNQPQHF,TGTGCCAGCAGTTCTCCAGGGGGGGCAAGCAATCAGCCCCAGCATTTT
TRBJ2-5,TRBV4-2,TRBD1,.,CASSPPGQPQETQYF,TGTGCCAGCAGCCCTCCGGGACAGCCCCAAGAGACCCAGTACTTC
TRBJ2-1,TRBV29-1,TRBD1,.,CSVGTGQLYNEQFF,TGCAGCGTGGGGACAGGTCAACTATACAATGAGCAGTTCTTC
TRBJ1-1,TRBV5-1,TRBD1,.,CASSVDRVENTEAFF,TGCGCCAGCAGCGTGGACAGGGTCGAGAACACTGAAGCTTTCTTT
TRBJ2-3,TRBV7-6,.,.,CASSLGPGDTQYF,TGTGCCAGCAGCTTAGGCCCCGGAGATACGCAGTATTTT
TRBJ1-5,TRBV6-6,TRBD1,few,CASSPNRGGHQPQHF,TGTGCCAGCAGTCCGAACAGGGGGGGTCATCAGCCCCAGCATTTT
TRBJ2-7,TRBV6-1,.,.,CASSWDKQYF,TGTGCCAGCAGTTGGGACAAACAGTACTTC
TRBJ2-5,TRBV7-9,TRBD2,.,CASSTREGLETQYF,TGTGCCAGCAGCACCCGGGAGGGTTTGGAGACCCAGTACTTC
TRBJ1-1,TRBV6-1,.,few,CASPPPMGVITEAFF,TGTGCCAGCCCCCCTCCGATGGGAGTAATCACTGAAGCTTTCTTT
TRBJ2-1,TRBV6-5,.,.,CASSSVGLDNEQFF,TGTGCCAGCAGTTCCGTGGGCCTAGACAATGAGCAGTTCTTC
TRBJ1-1,TRBV6-1,.,few,CASTGTLNTEAFF,TGTGCCAGCACCGGGACCTTGAACACTGAAGCTTTCTTT
TRBJ2-7,TRBV7-3,TRBD2,.,CASSRTGTSDEQYF,TGTGCCAGCAGCCGAACCGGGACTAGCGACGAGCAGTACTTC
TRBJ1-5,TRBV2,TRBD1,.,CASSEGGQGSQPQHF,TGTGCCAGCAGTGAAGGGGGACAGGGGAGTCAGCCCCAGCATTTT
TRBJ2-2,TRBV9,.,.,CASSVYSGFITGELFF,TGTGCCAGCAGCGTCTACAGCGGGTTTATCACCGGGGAGCTGTTTTTT
TRBJ2-7,TRBV7-6,.,.,CASSLAPGPYEQYF,TGTGCCAGCAGCTTGGCCCCAGGACCCTACGAGCAGTACTTC
TRBJ1-2,TRBV7-2,TRBD1,.,CASSQEGARGYTF,TGTGCCAGCAGCCAGGAGGGGGCGCGTGGCTACACCTTC
TRBJ2-7,TRBV25-1,TRBD1,.,CASRDRDSYEQYF,TGTGCCAGCAGGGACAGGGATTCCTACGAGCAGTACTTC
TRBJ2-7,TRBV15,TRBD2,.,CATSRDVGTIDEQYF,TGTGCCACCAGCAGAGATGTCGGGACTATAGACGAGCAGTACTTC
TRBJ2-7,TRBV2,.,.,CASSASYEQYF,TGTGCCAGCAGTGCATCCTACGAGCAGTACTTC
TRBJ2-3,TRBV5-1,TRBD2,.,CASSLIGLAVNSTDTQYF,TGCGCCAGCAGCTTGATTGGACTAGCGGTTAACAGCACAGATACGCAGTATTTT
TRBJ2-1,TRBV5-1,TRBD2,.,CASSARSGRSNEQFF,TGCGCCAGCAGCGCTCGTAGCGGGAGGTCGAATGAGCAGTTCTTC
TRBJ2-7,TRBV28,.,.,CASRTDRSYEQYF,TGTGCCAGCAGGACGGACAGATCCTACGAGCAGTACTTC
TRBJ2-1,TRBV27,TRBD2,.,CASSLRGGGSTYNEQFF,TGTGCCAGCAGTTTACGGGGGGGCGGGAGCACCTACAATGAGCAGTTCTTC
TRBJ2-7,TRBV7-8,TRBD2,.,CASSGTSGSYEQYF,TGTGCCAGCAGCGGGACTAGCGGCTCCTACGAGCAGTACTTC
TRBJ2-3,TRBV2,.,few,CASRSMEDTDTQYF,TGTGCCAGCAGATCTATGGAGGACACAGATACGCAGTATTTT
TRBJ1-5,TRBV2,.,.,CASSTNSGDQPQHF,TGTGCCAGCAGTACGAACAGTGGGGATCAGCCCCAGCATTTT
TRBJ2-1,TRBV7-3,.,.,CASSLVGGGYNEQFF,TGTGCCAGCAGCTTAGTCGGTGGAGGCTACAATGAGCAGTTCTTC
TRBJ2-7,TRBV11-2,TRBD2,few,CASSAGRGGRSYEQYF,TGTGCCAGCAGCGCAGGCCGGGGGGGTAGATCCTACGAGCAGTACTTC
TRBJ2-7,TRBV4-1,.,.,CASSQLGLAPSHYEQYF,TGCGCCAGCAGCCAGCTGGGACTTGCGCCCTCCCACTACGAGCAGTACTTC
TRBJ1-1,TRBV10-1,.,.,CASSSQPGQRNTEAFF,TGCGCCAGCAGTAGCCAACCGGGACAAAGGAACACTGAAGCTTTCTTT
TRBJ1-2,TRBV30,TRBD1,once,CAKDRDRGDYGYTF,TGTGCCAAGGACAGGGATCGGGGGGACTATGGCTACACCTTC
TRBJ2-1,TRBV6-6,.,.,CASSYGIVSYNEQFF,TGTGCCAGCAGTTACGGAATCGTATCCTACAATGAGCAGTTCTTC
TRBJ2-1,TRBV4-1,TRBD2,.,CASSQSGLAGTVEQFF,TGCGCCAGCAGCCAATCGGGACTAGCGGGAACAGTTGAGCAGTTCTTC
TRBJ1-1,TRBV4-1,TRBD1,.,CASTRDADRGSWGTEAFF,TGCGCCAGCACCCGAGATGCGGACAGGGGGTCATGGGGCACTGAAGCTTTCTTT
TRBJ1-1,TRBV9,.,.,CASSVSNTEAFF,TGTGCCAGCAGCGTATCGAACACTGAAGCTTTCTTT